These 10 T cell receptor beta chains were sequenced from one sample in a study of blood T cell repertoires in COVID-19. Sequencing was performed with immunoSEQ multiplex PCR; in TCRdb, only in-frame clones are kept and a portion is missing. The sample yields some 340,000 clones, over 75% seen once. The specimen was PBMCs or T cells enriched from blood (not recorded which). The receptors derive from a woman aged 30 to 39 who had recovered from COVID-19.

The V call is TRBV5-1, the J call TRBJ2-7; 12 bases agree with TRBD1. There are 14 residues in the CDR3. Trimming removed 0 bases from V and 6 bases from J; junction bases left unmatched: 1. Germline values: CDR1 SGHRS, CDR2 YFSETQ. CDR3: CASSLGGQGAEQYF. CDR3 DNA: TGCGCCAGCAGCTTGGGGGGACAGGGGGCCGAGCAGTACTTC.

V is TRBV30 and J is TRBJ1-2; 10 bases map to TRBD1. Germline V lookup: CDR1 GTSNPN, CDR2 SVGIG (reference sequence). CDR3 length: 16 residues. Trimming removed 2 bases from V and 4 bases from J; junction bases left unmatched: 10. DNA for the CDR3: TGTGCCTGGAGTCTATGGGGGACAGGGGCGACCTATGGCTACACCTTC. It specifies CAWSLWGTGATYGYTF.

Concerning this clone: Other DNA sequences in this sample translate to the same CDR3. The chain carries TRBV5-1 and TRBJ1-4, with TRBD1 identical over 7 bases. CDR3 length: 14 amino acids. Germline values: CDR1 SGHRS, CDR2 YFSETQ. Trimming at V came to 3 bases and at J to 3 bases, leaving 2 bases not matched to a gene. The DNA of the CDR3 is TGCGCCAGCAGCTCGGGACAGCCTAATGAAAAACTGTTTTTT. It translates to CASSSGQPNEKLFF.

The genes are TRBV12-5 and TRBJ2-6, with TRBD1 as a possible D gene (6 bases). Trimming cost V 2 bases and J 2 bases, with 13 bases left between them. In germline, CDR1 is LGHNT, CDR2 FRNRAP. The CDR3 is made up of 17 amino acids. CDR3 sequence (DNA): TGTGCTAGTGGTTTGACCAAACAGGGAGCTGGGGCCAACGTCCTGACTTTC. It specifies CASGLTKQGAGANVLTF.

The chain carries TRBV6-2 or TRBV6-3 and TRBJ1-1; the D gene is possibly TRBD1 (6 bases). The V gene lost 3 bases and the J gene lost 9 bases, with 17 bases spanning the gap. CDR1 and CDR2 from the germline V gene are MNHEY and SVGEGT. The CDR3 consists of 14 residues. CDR3 amino acids: CASSYRQAENKAFF. CDR3 coding DNA: TGTGCCAGCAGTTATCGACAGGCAGAGAATAAAGCTTTCTTT.

This clone was seen a single time. The chain combines TRBV5-4 with TRBJ2-5; 7 nucleotides match TRBD1. This CDR3 spans 15 amino acids. In germline, CDR1 is SGHNT, CDR2 YYREEE (reference sequence). J gave up 5 bases and V 0 bases, and 7 bases lay outside the gene matches. CDR3 amino acids: CASSLVRGLVETQYF. The DNA of the CDR3 is TGTGCCAGCAGCTTGGTGAGGGGGCTGGTGGAGACCCAGTACTTC.

The chain joins TRBV19 to TRBJ2-1, with TRBD2 identical over 8 bases. The CDR3 loop spans 16 amino acids. Unmatched junction bases numbered 4, after V lost 3 bases and J lost 0 bases. The germline CDR1 and CDR2 sequences are LNHDA and SQIVND (reference sequence). The CDR3, as DNA: TGTGCCAGTAGTATCCGGGGGGGATACTCCTACAATGAGCAGTTCTTC. As protein: CASSIRGGYSYNEQFF.

The rearrangement joins TRBV6-5 to TRBJ2-7; the match to TRBD1 covers 9 bases. Germline loops: CDR1 MNHEY, CDR2 SVGAGI. The CDR3 has 12 residues. V shed 11 bases and J 1 base; nucleotides not matched to a gene: 3. The CDR3 spells CAAGTGSYEQYF. For the CDR3, the DNA is TGTGCCGCCGGGACAGGGTCCTACGAGCAGTACTTC.

DNA of the CDR3: TGTGCCAGCATAATCGAGGGGGCGGGTGGCTACACCTTC. The encoded protein is CASIIEGAGGYTF. The chain combines TRBV2 with TRBJ1-2, with 7 nucleotides matching TRBD1. The CDR3 loop spans 13 amino acids. The J segment lost 7 bases and the V segment lost 7 bases, leaving 9 bases of the junction unmatched. Germline V gene lookup returns CDR1 SNHLY and CDR2 FYNNEI.

The rearrangement links TRBV14 to TRBJ2-5; TRBD1 aligns across 12 bases. The CDR3 is 16 amino acids. The V gene's germline CDR1 is SGHDN and CDR2 FVKESK. Losses at the gene ends were 1 base for V and 2 bases for J; bases not matched to a gene: 2. Here the CDR3 DNA reads TGTGCCAGCAGCCAAGCGGGACAGGGGGCTCAAGAGACCCAGTACTTC. This encodes CASSQAGQGAQETQYF.